This T cell receptor beta chain emerged from a study of graft-versus-host responses after intestinal transplantation. Lamina propria and intraepithelial lymphocytes were released by processing graft tissue. Profiled with immunoSEQ multiplex PCR; TCRdb holds only in-frame clones, not every one. Here the sample spans under 9,000 clones, 55% to 75% being singletons. CDR1 is SGHVS, CDR2 FQNEAQ, per germline. This CDR3 region has 15 residues. The ends were cut back, 2 bases at V and 4 bases at J, with 12 bases in the middle. Sequences were derived from ileum tissue, sampled approximately 450 days after transplant. The receptor comes from a human patient who received an intestinal transplant, so some T cells may come from the graft donor. The chain joins TRBV7-8 to TRBJ2-1; TRBD1 might be the D (6 bases). The CDR3 coding sequence is TGTGCCAGCAGCTTACCAACAGGGCGGTACAATGAGCAGTTCTTC. It translates to CASSLPTGRYNEQFF.